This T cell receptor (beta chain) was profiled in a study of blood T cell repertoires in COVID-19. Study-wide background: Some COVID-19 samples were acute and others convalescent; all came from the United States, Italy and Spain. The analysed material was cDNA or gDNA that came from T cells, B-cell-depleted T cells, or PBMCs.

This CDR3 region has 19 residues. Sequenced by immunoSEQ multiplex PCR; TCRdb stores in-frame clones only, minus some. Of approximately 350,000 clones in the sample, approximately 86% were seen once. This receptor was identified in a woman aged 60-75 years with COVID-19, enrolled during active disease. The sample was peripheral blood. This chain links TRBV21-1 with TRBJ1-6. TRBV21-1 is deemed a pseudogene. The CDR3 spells CASSPKKAHGLLKNSPLHF. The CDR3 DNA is TGTGCCAGCAGCCCAAAGAAGGCTCACGGACTTCTCAAGAATTCACCCCTCCACTTT.